The T cell receptor beta chain under discussion was sequenced for a study of T-cell memory formation after mild COVID-19. Broader study findings: Second-wave clones with a day 37 peak had unconfirmed SARS-CoV-2 specificity. Clones contracting day 15 to 85 were balanced CD4/CD8; later expanders leaned CD4+. CD8+ contracting clones occupied EMRA, while CD4+ ones occupied mainly CM and EM.

A note on this clonotype: Its antigen is unidentified.

With constant-segment primers, 5'RACE yielded cDNA libraries of TCR alpha and TCR beta that carried sample barcodes and UMIs. A single record per CDR3 protein comes from TCRdb applying MiXCR to the 5' RACE reads. The sample has around 200,000 distinct CDR3 sequences; 25% to 35% are singletons. The CDR3 is made up of 15 amino acids. Germline V CDR1 and CDR2: MGHRA, YSYEKL. V shed 7 bases, J shed 7 bases, and the junction held 8 bases outside the gene matches. The sequence was collected from an adult woman who had mild COVID-19 (a few samples of this study predate the infection). Cell type and time point are not known. Sequences were obtained from PBMCs or a T cell subset sorted from them (not recorded which). This sequence joins TRBV4-1 and TRBJ2-2, with 11 bases lining up with TRBD1. The CDR3 region is CASNRDRGIVGELFF. The CDR3 DNA sequence: TGCGCCAGCAACCGGGACAGGGGGATTGTCGGGGAGCTGTTTTTT.